The 10 T cell receptor beta chains presented below share a single source sample, sequenced in a study of blood T cell repertoires in COVID-19. Clones were sequenced by immunoSEQ multiplex PCR, and TCRdb holds only the in-frame ones, with some missing. The data hold roughly 80,000 clones, with nearly 90% observed a single time. The specimen sequenced was peripheral blood. These receptors were taken from a woman older than 75 with acute or convalescent COVID-19.

The sample holds one count of this clone. The CDR3 loop reads CASTPDRANTEAFF. The CDR3 DNA reads TGTGCCAGTACCCCAGACAGGGCGAACACTGAAGCTTTCTTT. The chain recombines TRBV19 with TRBJ1-1; 7 bases fit TRBD1. CDR1 and CDR2 (germline): LNHDA, SQIVND (reference sequence). CDR3 length: 14 amino acids. After removal of 7 bases from V and 1 base from J, the junction contained 6 bases not matched to a gene.

This clone has more than one count but fewer than ten. V is TRBV28 and J is TRBJ2-1; the D gene is possibly TRBD2 (6 bases). With 5 bases removed from V and 4 bases from J, the gap between germline ends came to 18 bases. CDR1 and CDR2 from the germline V gene are MDHEN and SYDVKM. The CDR3 consists of 16 residues. As DNA, the CDR3 is TGTGCCAGCAGTCATACCCCGGGACTCACTTACAATGAGCAGTTCTTC. Translated: CASSHTPGLTYNEQFF.

The chain recombines TRBV4-2 with TRBJ2-2; D might be TRBD1 (6 bases). From germline, CDR1 is LGHNA and CDR2 YNFKEQ. V lost 4 bases to trimming and J lost 4 bases, with 22 bases between them. CDR3 length equals 18 residues. The CDR3 DNA follows: TGTGCCAGCAGCCGGGAAGGTCGAGGGGGTAGCTCCACCGGGGAGCTGTTTTTT. It is translated as CASSREGRGGSSTGELFF.

DNA for the CDR3: TGTGCCAGCAGTTCACCGGGACACCGCCGACCTGAAGCTTTCTTT. Its protein product is CASSSPGHRRPEAFF. The genes are TRBV6-5 and TRBJ1-1; tentative D call: TRBD1 (6 bases). CDR3 size: 15 residues. V lost 4 bases to trimming and J lost 6 bases, with 18 bases between them. Germline-derived CDR1 and CDR2 are MNHEY and SVGAGI.

This clone came up a few times. The chain carries TRBV18 and TRBJ2-7, with 7 bases matching TRBD2. V trimming: 2 bases; J trimming: 9 bases; junction bases outside the gene matches: 7. The CDR3 has 13 amino acids. Germline values: CDR1 KGHSH, CDR2 LQKENI. The CDR3 DNA sequence: TGTGCCAGCTCACCATACCGGGAGGAAGGGCAGTACTTC. Residues: CASSPYREEGQYF.

V is TRBV2 and J is TRBJ1-2, with D maybe TRBD1 (6 bases). Trimming took off 7 bases at V and 8 bases at J, with 17 bases between the two ends. This CDR3 region has 13 residues. In germline, CDR1 is SNHLY, CDR2 FYNNEI. The CDR3 loop is CASNREGGRGYTF. For the CDR3, the DNA is TGTGCCAGCAATCGTGAAGGGGGAAGAGGCTACACCTTC.

The chain uses TRBV4-2 and TRBJ1-3; D gene ambiguous. This CDR3 is 14 amino acids long. Germline V CDR1 and CDR2: LGHNA, YNFKEQ. V dropped 1 base and J dropped 9 bases, with 13 bases sitting between them. The CDR3 DNA sequence: TGTGCCAGCAGCCAAGTCGGGGAGGCAGGCACCATATATTTT. It translates to CASSQVGEAGTIYF.

The chain recombines TRBV24-1 with TRBJ2-3; TRBD1 matches 7 bases. There are 17 residues in the CDR3. The germline gives CDR1 KGHDR, CDR2 SFDVKD. Trimming took 3 bases from V and 5 from J; bases not matched to a gene: 13. CDR3 sequence reads: CATSDPTPTGPGDTQYF. CDR3 nucleotide sequence: TGTGCCACCAGTGATCCAACCCCGACAGGGCCGGGAGATACGCAGTATTTT.

The chain links TRBV19 to TRBJ2-2; 7 bases are shared with TRBD1. Germline CDR1 is LNHDA and CDR2 is SQIVND (reference sequence). The V segment lost 9 bases and the J segment 1 base; nucleotides outside the gene matches: 5. The CDR3 runs to 14 residues. The CDR3 loop is CASRRQGNTGELFF. CDR3 bases: TGTGCCAGCCGAAGACAGGGGAACACCGGGGAGCTGTTTTTT.

The chain combines TRBV7-3 with TRBJ2-2, with D possibly being TRBD1 (5 bases). The CDR3 length is 15 residues. Germline CDR1 reads SGHTA; CDR2 reads FQGTGA. The V and J ends lost 2 bases and 7 bases respectively, with 14 bases between them. For the CDR3, the DNA is TGTGCCAGCAGCTTAGTAAGGGGCGGTGGCGGGGAGCTGTTTTTT. This gives the protein CASSLVRGGGGELFF.